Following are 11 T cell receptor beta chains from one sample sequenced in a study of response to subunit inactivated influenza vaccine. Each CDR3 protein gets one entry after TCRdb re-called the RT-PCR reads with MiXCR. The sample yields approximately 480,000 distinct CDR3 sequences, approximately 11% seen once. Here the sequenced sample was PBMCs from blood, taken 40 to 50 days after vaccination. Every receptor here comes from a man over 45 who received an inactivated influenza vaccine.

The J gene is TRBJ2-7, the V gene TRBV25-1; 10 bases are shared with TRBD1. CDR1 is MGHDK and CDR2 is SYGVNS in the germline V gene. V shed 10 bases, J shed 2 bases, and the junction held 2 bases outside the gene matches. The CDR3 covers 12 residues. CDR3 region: CATGQGAYEQYF. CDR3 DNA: TGTGCCACCGGACAGGGGGCCTACGAGCAGTACTTC.

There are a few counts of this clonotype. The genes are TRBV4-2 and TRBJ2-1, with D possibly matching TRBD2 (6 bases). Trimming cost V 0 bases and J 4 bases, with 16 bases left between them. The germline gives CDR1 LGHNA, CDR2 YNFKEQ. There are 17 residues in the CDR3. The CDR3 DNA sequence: TGTGCCAGCAGCCAAGATTGGGGTTCCGGGACTTACAATGAGCAGTTCTTC. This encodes CASSQDWGSGTYNEQFF.

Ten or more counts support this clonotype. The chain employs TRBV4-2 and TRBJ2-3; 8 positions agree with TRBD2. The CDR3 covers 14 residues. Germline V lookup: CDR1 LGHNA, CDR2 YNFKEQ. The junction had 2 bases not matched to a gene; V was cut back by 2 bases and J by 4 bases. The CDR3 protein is CASSQSGGADTQYF. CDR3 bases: TGTGCCAGCAGCCAATCCGGGGGGGCAGATACGCAGTATTTT.

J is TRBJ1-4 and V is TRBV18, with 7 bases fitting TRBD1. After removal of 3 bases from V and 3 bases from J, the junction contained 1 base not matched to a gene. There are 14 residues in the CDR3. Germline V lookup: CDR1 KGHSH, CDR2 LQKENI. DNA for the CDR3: TGTGCCAGCTCACCCAGGGGGTCTAATGAAAAACTGTTTTTT. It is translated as CASSPRGSNEKLFF.

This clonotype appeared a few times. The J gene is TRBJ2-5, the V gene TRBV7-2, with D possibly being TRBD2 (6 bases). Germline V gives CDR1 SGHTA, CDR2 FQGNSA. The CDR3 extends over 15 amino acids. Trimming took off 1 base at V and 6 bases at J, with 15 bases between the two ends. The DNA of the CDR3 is TGTGCCAGCAGCTTAGGACCTAGGGACTGGAAGACCCAGTACTTC. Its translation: CASSLGPRDWKTQYF.

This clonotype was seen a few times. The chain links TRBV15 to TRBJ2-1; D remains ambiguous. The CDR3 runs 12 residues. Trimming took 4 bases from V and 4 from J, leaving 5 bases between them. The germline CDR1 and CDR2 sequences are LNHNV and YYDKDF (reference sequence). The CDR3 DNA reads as TGTGCCACCAGCAAAAATTACAATGAGCAGTTCTTC. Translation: CATSKNYNEQFF.

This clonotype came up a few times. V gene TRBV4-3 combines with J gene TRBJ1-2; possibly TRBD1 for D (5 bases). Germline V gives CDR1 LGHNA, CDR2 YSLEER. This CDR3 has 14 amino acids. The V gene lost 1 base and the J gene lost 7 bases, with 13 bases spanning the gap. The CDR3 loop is CASSQGQGVGGYTF. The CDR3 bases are TGCGCCAGCAGCCAAGGGCAGGGTGTCGGTGGCTACACCTTC.

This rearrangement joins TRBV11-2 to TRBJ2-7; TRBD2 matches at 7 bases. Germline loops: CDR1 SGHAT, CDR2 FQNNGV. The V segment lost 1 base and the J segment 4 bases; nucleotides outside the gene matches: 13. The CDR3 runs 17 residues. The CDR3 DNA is TGTGCCAGCAGCTTAGTCTATCGGAGCGCTAGCGGTTACGAGCAGTACTTC. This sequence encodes CASSLVYRSASGYEQYF. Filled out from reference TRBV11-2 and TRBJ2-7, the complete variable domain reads EAGVAQSPRYKIIEKRQSVAFWCNPISGHATLYWYQQILGQGPKLLIQFQNNGVVDDSQLPKDRFSAERLKGVDSTLKIQPAKLEDSAVYLCASSLVYRSASGYEQYFGPGTRLTVT.

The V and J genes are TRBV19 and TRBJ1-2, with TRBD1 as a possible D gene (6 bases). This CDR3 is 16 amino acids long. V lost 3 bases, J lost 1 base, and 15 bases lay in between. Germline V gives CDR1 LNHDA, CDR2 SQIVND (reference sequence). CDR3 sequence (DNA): TGTGCCAGTAGTATTTCGGCAGGGGAAGTTAACTATGGCTACACCTTC. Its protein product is CASSISAGEVNYGYTF.

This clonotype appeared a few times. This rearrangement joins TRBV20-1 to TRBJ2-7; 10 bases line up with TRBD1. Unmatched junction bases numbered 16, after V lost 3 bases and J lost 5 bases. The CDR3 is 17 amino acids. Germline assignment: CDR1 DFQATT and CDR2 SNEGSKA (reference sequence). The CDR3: CSASLTGGLLGAHEQYF. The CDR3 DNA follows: TGCAGTGCTAGCCTGACAGGGGGCCTCTTAGGTGCCCACGAGCAGTACTTC.

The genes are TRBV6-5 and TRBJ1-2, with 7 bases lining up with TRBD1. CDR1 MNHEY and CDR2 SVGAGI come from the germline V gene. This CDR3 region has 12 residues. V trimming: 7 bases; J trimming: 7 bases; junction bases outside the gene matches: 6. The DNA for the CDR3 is TGTGCCAGCATGCTGCAGGGGGGTGGCTACACCTTC. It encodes CASMLQGGGYTF.